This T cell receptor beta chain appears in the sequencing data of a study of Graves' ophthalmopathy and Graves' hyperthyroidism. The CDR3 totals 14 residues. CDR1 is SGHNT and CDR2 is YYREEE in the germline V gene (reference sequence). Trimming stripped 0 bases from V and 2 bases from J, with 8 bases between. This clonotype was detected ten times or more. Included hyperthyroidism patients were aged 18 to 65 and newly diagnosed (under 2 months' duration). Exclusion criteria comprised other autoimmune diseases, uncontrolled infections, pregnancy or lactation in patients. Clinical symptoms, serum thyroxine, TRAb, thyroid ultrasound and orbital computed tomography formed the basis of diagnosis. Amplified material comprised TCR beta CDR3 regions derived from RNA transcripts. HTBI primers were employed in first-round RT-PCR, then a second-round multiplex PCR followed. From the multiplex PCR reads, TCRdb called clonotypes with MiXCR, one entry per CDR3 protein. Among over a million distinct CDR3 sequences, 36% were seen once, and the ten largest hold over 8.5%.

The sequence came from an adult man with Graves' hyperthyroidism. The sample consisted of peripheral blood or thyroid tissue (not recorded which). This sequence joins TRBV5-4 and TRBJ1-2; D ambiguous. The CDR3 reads CASSLDRSNYGYTF. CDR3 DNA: TGTGCCAGCAGCTTGGATAGGAGCAACTATGGCTACACCTTC.